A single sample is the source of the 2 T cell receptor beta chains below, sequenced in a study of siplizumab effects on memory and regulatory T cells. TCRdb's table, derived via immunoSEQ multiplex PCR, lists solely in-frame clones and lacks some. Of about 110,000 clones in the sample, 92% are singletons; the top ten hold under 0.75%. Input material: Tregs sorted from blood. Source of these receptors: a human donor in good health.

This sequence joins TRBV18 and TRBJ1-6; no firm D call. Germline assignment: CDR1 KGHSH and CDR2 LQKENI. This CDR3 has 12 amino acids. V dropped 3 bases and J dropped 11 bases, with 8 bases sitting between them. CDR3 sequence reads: CASSPSQTPLHF. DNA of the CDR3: TGTGCCAGCTCACCTAGCCAAACACCCCTCCACTTT.

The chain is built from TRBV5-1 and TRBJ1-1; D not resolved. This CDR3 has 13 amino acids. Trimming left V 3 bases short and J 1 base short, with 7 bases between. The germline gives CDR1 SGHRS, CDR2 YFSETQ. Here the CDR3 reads CASSSFQNTEAFF. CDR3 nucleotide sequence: TGCGCCAGCAGCTCATTTCAGAACACTGAAGCTTTCTTT.